These 21 T cell receptor beta chains originate from one sample sequenced in a study of OX40 agonist ivuxolimab in advanced cancers. Sequencing used immunoSEQ multiplex PCR; TCRdb keeps in-frame clones, though not all of them. The sample includes around 64,000 clones, about four fifths of them seen just once. Here the sequenced sample was CD4+ or CD8+ T cells sorted from blood, taken in a trial of the OX40 agonist ivuxolimab. The receptors were sampled from an adult with an advanced solid tumor such as melanoma, head and neck, liver or kidney cancer.

On this clone itself: Being one base from a much bigger clone, this may be a read error. V usage is TRBV27 and J usage is TRBJ1-1, with a tentative D call TRBD1 (5 bases). CDR3 length: 13 residues. V lost 6 bases and J lost 1, with 9 bases in between. From germline, CDR1 is MNHEY and CDR2 SMNVEV (reference sequence). Here the CDR3 DNA reads TGTGCCAGCAGCTATACAGGGAACACTGAAGCTTTCTTT. Translated, it gives CASSYTGNTEAFF.

This clone showed up just once. The chain carries TRBV4-2 and TRBJ2-5; 7 bases agree with TRBD2. Per the germline V gene, CDR1 is LGHNA and CDR2 is YNFKEQ. The CDR3 is 14 residues long. Losses at the gene ends were 4 bases for V and 3 bases for J; bases not matched to a gene: 5. CDR3 DNA: TGTGCCAGCAGCCCCCGACTAGCAGAAGAGACCCAGTACTTC. This encodes CASSPRLAEETQYF.

The chain combines TRBV4-1 with TRBJ2-7; D perhaps matches TRBD1 (5 bases). Trimming pared 6 bases from V and 7 bases from J, leaving 19 bases between. Germline CDR1 reads MGHRA; CDR2 reads YSYEKL. The CDR3 has 14 amino acids. In DNA, the CDR3 is TGCGCCAGCAGACTAAGCAGCGTATCAGGGGAGCAGTACTTC. Protein: CASRLSSVSGEQYF.

The chain couples TRBV19 to TRBJ2-1; TRBD1 or TRBD2 may be the D gene (5 bases each). Germline loops: CDR1 LNHDA, CDR2 SQIVND (reference sequence). The CDR3 totals 14 residues. The V gene lost 6 bases and the J gene lost 10 bases, with 19 bases spanning the gap. CDR3 amino acids: CASRLTGTPGEQFF. The CDR3 DNA follows: TGTGCCAGTAGGTTAACCGGGACCCCAGGGGAGCAGTTCTTC.

V is TRBV6-1 and J is TRBJ2-7, with 8 bases lining up with TRBD1. CDR3 length: 14 residues. CDR1 and CDR2 (germline): MNHNS, SASEGT. V lost 2 bases, J lost 4 bases, and 4 bases stayed unmatched. The CDR3 DNA sequence: TGTGCCAGCAGTGAATCAGGGGGCCGGTACGAGCAGTACTTC. This translates into CASSESGGRYEQYF.

The chain joins TRBV7-2 to TRBJ2-7; 7 bases match TRBD2. The CDR3 consists of 14 residues. V lost 5 bases, J lost 3 bases, and 7 bases stayed unmatched. Germline V gives CDR1 SGHTA, CDR2 FQGNSA. The CDR3 DNA sequence: TGTGCCAGCAGCCCTACTAGCGACAACTACGAGCAGTACTTC. It specifies CASSPTSDNYEQYF.

J is TRBJ2-1 and V is TRBV7-9; weak D call: TRBD2 (6 bases). Germline assignment: CDR1 SEHNR and CDR2 FQNEAQ (reference sequence). Trimming stripped 0 bases from V and 9 bases from J, with 6 bases between. The CDR3 is 12 amino acids. CDR3 in amino acids: CASSLARGEQFF. CDR3 sequence (DNA): TGTGCCAGCAGCTTAGCGCGGGGTGAGCAGTTCTTC.

This clone was detected only once. The J gene is TRBJ1-4, the V gene TRBV2, with a weak D call TRBD1 (6 bases). V gave up 7 bases and J gave up 2 bases, with 17 bases separating them. The CDR3 is made up of 16 amino acids. Germline assignment: CDR1 SNHLY and CDR2 FYNNEI. The CDR3 region has the DNA TGTGCCAGCACCAGGGGCAGGGGTTATACTAATGAAAAACTGTTTTTT. As protein: CASTRGRGYTNEKLFF. Full variable domain (rest looked up from reference TRBV2 and TRBJ1-4): EPEVTQTPSHQVTQMGQEVILRCVPISNHLYFYWYRQILGQKVEFLVSFYNNEISEKSEIFDDQFSVERPDGSNFTLKIRSTKLEDSAMYFCASTRGRGYTNEKLFFGSGTQLSVL.

The chain is built from TRBV7-2 and TRBJ2-2; 10 bases fit TRBD2. The V gene end was trimmed by 5 bases and the J gene end by 5 bases; junction bases not matched to a gene: 11. CDR1 is SGHTA and CDR2 is FQGNSA in the germline V gene. The CDR3 consists of 17 residues. This chain's CDR3 is CASSLGRAGGRTGELFF. For the CDR3, the DNA is TGTGCCAGCAGCCTGGGAAGAGCGGGAGGGCGAACCGGGGAGCTGTTTTTT.

This clone has only one observation. This chain connects TRBV5-1 to TRBJ1-5; D might be TRBD1 (5 bases). Trimming took off 4 bases at V and 4 bases at J, with 15 bases between the two ends. Germline values: CDR1 SGHRS, CDR2 YFSETQ. This CDR3 contains 15 residues. The CDR3 sequence: CASSVAGLLNQPQHF. In DNA, the CDR3 is TGCGCCAGCAGCGTGGCAGGGCTCCTTAATCAGCCCCAGCATTTT.

This rearrangement joins TRBV4-2 to TRBJ2-1; D is ambiguous. With 1 base removed from V and 4 bases from J, the gap between germline ends came to 14 bases. The CDR3 totals 16 residues. Germline V gives CDR1 LGHNA, CDR2 YNFKEQ. CDR3 DNA: TGTGCCAGCAGCCAAGGACTTGGCGGAAGATACAATGAGCAGTTCTTC. Amino acids: CASSQGLGGRYNEQFF.

This clone came up once. The chain combines TRBV29-1 with TRBJ2-1; 12 bases are a match to TRBD2. The ends lost 4 bases at V and 3 bases at J; junction bases unmatched: 10. Germline V gives CDR1 SQVTM, CDR2 ANQGSEA. This CDR3 spans 17 amino acids. The CDR3, as DNA: TGCAGCGTTGGTTTCTCTAGCGGGAGGGGTCTCTACAATGAGCAGTTCTTC. Translation: CSVGFSSGRGLYNEQFF.

The sample holds a few counts of this clone. This chain links TRBV7-2 with TRBJ2-7; D might be TRBD1 (5 bases). The CDR3 runs to 11 residues. Between the trimmed V and J ends, which lost 5 bases and 8 bases, there was a span of 10 bases. CDR1 is SGHTA, CDR2 FQGNSA, per germline. The CDR3 sequence: CASSRTGKQYF. CDR3 nucleotide sequence: TGTGCCAGCAGCCGCACAGGAAAGCAGTACTTC.

The chain combines TRBV19 with TRBJ1-2; the D gene is possibly TRBD1 (6 bases). V gave up 3 bases and J gave up 5 bases, with 16 bases separating them. Per germline, CDR1 LNHDA and CDR2 SQIVND (reference sequence). The CDR3 extends over 15 amino acids. The CDR3 loop reads CASSMGAGAWYGYTF. The CDR3 region has the DNA TGTGCCAGTAGTATGGGCGCGGGGGCGTGGTATGGCTACACCTTC. Combining the CDR3 with reference TRBV19 and TRBJ1-2 gives the whole variable domain DGGITQSPKYLFRKEGQNVTLSCEQNLNHDAMYWYRQDPGQGLRLIYYSQIVNDFQKGDIAEGYSVSREKKESFPLTVTSAQKNPTAFYLCASSMGAGAWYGYTFGSGTRLTVV.

This clone has a count of ten or more. The chain links TRBV2 to TRBJ2-2; TRBD1 might be the D (5 bases). Germline values: CDR1 SNHLY, CDR2 FYNNEI. This CDR3 comprises 17 residues. The V end was cut by 6 bases, the J end by 6 bases, with 23 bases between. CDR3 DNA sequence: TGTGCCAGCAGGAGACAGCCCGAGCGTCTCCTATCCGGGGAGCTGTTTTTT. The encoded protein is CASRRQPERLLSGELFF.

The chain is built from TRBV5-1 and TRBJ2-3, with D tentatively TRBD1 (5 bases). Germline V lookup: CDR1 SGHRS, CDR2 YFSETQ. This CDR3 comprises 14 residues. Between the trimmed V and J ends, which lost 3 bases and 2 bases, there was a span of 10 bases. The CDR3 region is CASSSQGDTDTQYF. Written as DNA, the CDR3 is TGCGCCAGCAGCTCTCAGGGTGACACAGATACGCAGTATTTT.

The chain is built from TRBV19 and TRBJ2-2; TRBD1 or TRBD2 may be the D gene (6 bases each). This CDR3 comprises 14 residues. Per the germline V gene, CDR1 is LNHDA and CDR2 is SQIVND (reference sequence). Between the trimmed V and J ends, which lost 3 bases and 7 bases, there was a span of 12 bases. The CDR3 nucleotides are TGTGCCAGTAGTATTTGGGGGGCAGGCGGGGAGCTGTTTTTT. Amino acids: CASSIWGAGGELFF. Full variable domain (remainder filled in from reference TRBV19 and TRBJ2-2): DGGITQSPKYLFRKEGQNVTLSCEQNLNHDAMYWYRQDPGQGLRLIYYSQIVNDFQKGDIAEGYSVSREKKESFPLTVTSAQKNPTAFYLCASSIWGAGGELFFGEGSRLTVL.

The CDR3 nucleotides are TGTGCCAAAACCCGGATGTTGGCCGCCGTCCTGACTTTC. This gives the protein CAKTRMLAAVLTF. The chain joins TRBV21-1 to TRBJ2-6. TRBV21-1 is noted as a pseudogene. The CDR3 has 13 residues.

This clone was seen a handful of times. The chain joins TRBV9 to TRBJ1-1, with a possible D match to TRBD1 (5 bases). This CDR3 spans 13 amino acids. The V gene's germline CDR1 is SGDLS and CDR2 YYNGEE. V was pared by 3 bases and J by 0 bases, with 6 bases between. CDR3 loop: CASSAGMNTEAFF. The CDR3 DNA reads as TGTGCCAGCAGCGCAGGGATGAACACTGAAGCTTTCTTT.

The V gene is TRBV5-4, the J gene TRBJ1-2, with TRBD1 identical over 7 bases. Germline CDR1 is SGHNT and CDR2 is YYREEE (reference sequence). V lost 2 bases and J lost 4; bases outside the gene matches: 2. The CDR3 length is 13 residues. The CDR3 sequence is CASSFDRAYGYTF. CDR3 DNA: TGTGCCAGCAGCTTTGACAGGGCCTATGGCTACACCTTC.

The CDR3 spells CASSLSGGAPTYNEQFF. The CDR3 DNA is TGTGCCAGCAGCTTGAGCGGGGGGGCCCCAACCTACAATGAGCAGTTCTTC. The genes are TRBV7-3 and TRBJ2-1, with 10 bases lining up with TRBD2. The CDR3 has 17 amino acids. V trimming: 3 bases; J trimming: 2 bases; junction bases outside the gene matches: 7. CDR1 SGHTA and CDR2 FQGTGA come from the germline V gene.